Described below is a single TCR beta chain sequence and its context. Germline CDR1 is SGHTA and CDR2 is FQGTGA. V was shortened by 3 bases and J by 2 bases, with 8 bases between the two germline ends. The CDR3 is 14 amino acids. This specimen belongs to a study of blood T cell repertoires in COVID-19. Sequencing used immunoSEQ multiplex PCR; TCRdb keeps in-frame clones, though not all of them. The sample carries around 270,000 clones, roughly four fifths recorded once. Sample: peripheral blood. V usage is TRBV7-3 and J usage is TRBJ1-5; D is uncertain. This clonotype was obtained from a person aged 65 to 85 with COVID-19, enrolled during active disease. CDR3 region: CASSFSVCNQPQHF. CDR3 nucleotide sequence: TGTGCCAGCAGCTTTTCGGTTTGCAATCAGCCCCAGCATTTT.